This TCR beta chain came from a study of shared clonotypes between healthy human individuals. Assay used: immunoSEQ multiplex PCR; TCRdb lists only in-frame clones, some missing. The sample carries roughly 410,000 clones, roughly 96% recorded once. The CDR3 totals 13 residues. The germline V gene encodes CDR1 MDHEN and CDR2 SYDVKM. Trimming took off 5 bases at V and 8 bases at J, with 15 bases between the two ends. Input material: memory CD8+ T cells sorted from blood. Documented subset: CD45RO+ cells pooled with CCR7-negative TemRA cells. The J gene is TRBJ1-2, the V gene TRBV28; D gene ambiguous. The origin of this receptor is a man under 40 in good health. The CDR3, as DNA: TGTGCCAGCAGTCCCTTATTCCCCGGAGGCTACACCTTC. It yields the protein CASSPLFPGGYTF.